This entry features one TCR beta chain sequence. The antigen is unknown. Cultured CD4+ T cell DNA underwent sequencing with the Oncomine TCR Beta short-read assay. From CD4+ T cells that had been cultured, genomic DNA was extracted. Via MiXCR, TCRdb re-called the PCR reads, giving one row per CDR3 protein. The sample lists several thousand distinct CDR3 sequences; approximately 35% were seen once. These data are taken from a study of vaccination and CD4 T cells after COVID-19. V shed 2 bases and J 4 bases; nucleotides not matched to a gene: 10. The CDR3 extends over 16 amino acids. Per germline, CDR1 SGHTA and CDR2 FQGTGA. Treatment: roughly 10-day PBMC culture with coronavirus spike peptide pools or control peptides (ViraFEST assay). CD4+ T lymphocytes from the unexposed donor were collected before the COVID-19 pandemic (2011-2018). Four cold-coronavirus spikes and SARS-CoV-2 S/N were the probes applied, cells permitting, to CD4+ T cells from unexposed donors.

What was sequenced was CD4+ T cells from blood, cultured in vitro. The receptor was isolated from a human donor in good health. The rearrangement joins TRBV7-3 to TRBJ1-1, with 7 bases fitting TRBD1. The CDR3 nucleotides are TGTGCCAGCAGCTTAGGACAGGCGATCGGGTCCACTGAAGCTTTCTTT. Translation gives CASSLGQAIGSTEAFF.